The TCR beta chain described here comes from a study of identical twins. Every donor was a healthy Caucasian. TCRdb analysed the 5' RACE reads with MiXCR anew, one entry per CDR3 protein. The sample has 500,000 to 550,000 distinct CDR3 sequences, less than 25% seen once. Trimming removed 1 base at V and 2 bases at J, with 10 bases between. CDR3 length: 14 amino acids. The germline CDR1 and CDR2 sequences are SGHKS and YYEKEE (reference sequence). These same data were also listed under a study on T cells expressing NK-cell markers.

Sequencing was done on a sample of CD4+ T cells sorted from blood. The clonotype was recovered from a woman aged 18 to 35 in good health. V gene TRBV5-5 combines with J gene TRBJ2-7; D is possibly TRBD2 (5 bases). CDR3 protein: CASSLYWETYEQYF. The CDR3, as DNA: TGTGCCAGCAGCTTGTACTGGGAGACCTACGAGCAGTACTTC.